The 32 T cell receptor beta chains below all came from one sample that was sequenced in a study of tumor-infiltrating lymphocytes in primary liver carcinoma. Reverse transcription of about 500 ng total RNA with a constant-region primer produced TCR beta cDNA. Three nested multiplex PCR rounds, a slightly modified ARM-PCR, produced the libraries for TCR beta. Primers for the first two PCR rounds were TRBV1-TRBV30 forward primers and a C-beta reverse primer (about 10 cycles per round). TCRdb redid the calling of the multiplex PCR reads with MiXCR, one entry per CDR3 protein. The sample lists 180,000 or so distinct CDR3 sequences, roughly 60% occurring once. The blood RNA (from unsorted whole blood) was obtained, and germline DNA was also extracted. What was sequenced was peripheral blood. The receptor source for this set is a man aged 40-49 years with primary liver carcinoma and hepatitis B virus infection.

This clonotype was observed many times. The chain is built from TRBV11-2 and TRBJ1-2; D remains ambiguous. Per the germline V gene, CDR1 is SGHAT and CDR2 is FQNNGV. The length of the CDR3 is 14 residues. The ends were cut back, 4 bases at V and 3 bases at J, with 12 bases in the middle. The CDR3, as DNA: TGTGCCAGCAGCTCAGAGGGTTTTGACTATGGCTACACCTTC. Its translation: CASSSEGFDYGYTF.

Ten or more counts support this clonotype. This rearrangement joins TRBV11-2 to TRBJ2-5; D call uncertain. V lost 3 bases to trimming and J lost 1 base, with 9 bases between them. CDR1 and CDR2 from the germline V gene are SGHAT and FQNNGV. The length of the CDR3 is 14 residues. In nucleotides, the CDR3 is TGTGCCAGCAGCTTCGGGCTGGCCCAAGAGACCCAGTACTTC. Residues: CASSFGLAQETQYF.

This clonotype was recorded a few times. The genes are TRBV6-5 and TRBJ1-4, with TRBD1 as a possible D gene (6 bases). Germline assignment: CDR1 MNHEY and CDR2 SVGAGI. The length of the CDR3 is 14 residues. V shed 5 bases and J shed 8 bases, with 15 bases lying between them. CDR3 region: CASSPGTIGEKLFF. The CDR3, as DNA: TGTGCCAGCAGTCCCGGGACAATAGGCGAAAAACTGTTTTTT.

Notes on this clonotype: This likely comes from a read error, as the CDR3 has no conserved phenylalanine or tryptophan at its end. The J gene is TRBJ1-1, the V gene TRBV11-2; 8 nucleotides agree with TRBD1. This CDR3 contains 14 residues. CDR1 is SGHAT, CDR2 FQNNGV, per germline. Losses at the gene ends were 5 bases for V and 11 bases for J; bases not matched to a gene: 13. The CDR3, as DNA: TGTGCCAGCAGCCCCGCCCAGGGGGCTGGGGAGGCTTTCCTT. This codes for CASSPAQGAGEAFL.

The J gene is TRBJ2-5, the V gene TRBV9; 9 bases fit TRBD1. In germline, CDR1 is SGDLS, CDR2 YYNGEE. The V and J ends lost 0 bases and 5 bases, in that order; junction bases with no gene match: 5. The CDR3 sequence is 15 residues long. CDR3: CASSVVQGAGETQYF. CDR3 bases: TGTGCCAGCAGCGTAGTACAGGGGGCTGGGGAGACCCAGTACTTC.

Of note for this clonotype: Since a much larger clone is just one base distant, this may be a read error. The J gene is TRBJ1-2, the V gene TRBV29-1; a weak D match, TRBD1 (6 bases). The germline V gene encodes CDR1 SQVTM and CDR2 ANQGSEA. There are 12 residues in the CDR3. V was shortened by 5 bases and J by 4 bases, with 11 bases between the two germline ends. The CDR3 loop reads CSVHGGLYGYTF. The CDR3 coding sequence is TGCAGCGTTCATGGGGGGCTCTATGGCTACACCTTC.

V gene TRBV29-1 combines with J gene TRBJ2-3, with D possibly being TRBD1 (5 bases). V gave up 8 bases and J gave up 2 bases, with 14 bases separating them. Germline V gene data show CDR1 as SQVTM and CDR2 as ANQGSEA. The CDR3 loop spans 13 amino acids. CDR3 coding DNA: TGCAGCTTAGACAGCCCGGTCACAGATACGCAGTATTTT. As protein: CSLDSPVTDTQYF.

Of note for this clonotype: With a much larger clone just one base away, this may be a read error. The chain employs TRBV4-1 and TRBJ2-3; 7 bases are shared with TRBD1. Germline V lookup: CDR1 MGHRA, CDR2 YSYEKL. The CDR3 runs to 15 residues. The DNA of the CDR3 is TGCGCCAGCAGCCAAAGCGGCCAAGGGACAGATAGGCAGTATTTT. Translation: CASSQSGQGTDRQYF.

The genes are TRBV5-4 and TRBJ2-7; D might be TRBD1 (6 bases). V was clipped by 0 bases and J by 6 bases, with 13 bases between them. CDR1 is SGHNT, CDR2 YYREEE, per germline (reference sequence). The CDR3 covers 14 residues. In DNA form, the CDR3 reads TGTGCCAGCAGCTTGGAACCCCAGGGGTTCGAGCAGTACTTC. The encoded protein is CASSLEPQGFEQYF.

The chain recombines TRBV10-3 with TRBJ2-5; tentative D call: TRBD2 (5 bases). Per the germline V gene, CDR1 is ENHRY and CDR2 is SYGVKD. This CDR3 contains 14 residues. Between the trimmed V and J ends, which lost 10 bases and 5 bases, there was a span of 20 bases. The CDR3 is CATRESPIGETQYF. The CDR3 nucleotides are TGTGCCACTCGGGAATCCCCAATCGGGGAGACCCAGTACTTC.

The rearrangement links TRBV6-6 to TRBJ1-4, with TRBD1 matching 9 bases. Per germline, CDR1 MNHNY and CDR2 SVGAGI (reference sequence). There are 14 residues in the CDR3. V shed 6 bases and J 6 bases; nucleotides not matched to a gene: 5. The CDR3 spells CASSLQGADEKLFF. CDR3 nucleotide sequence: TGTGCCAGCAGCCTACAGGGGGCGGATGAAAAACTGTTTTTT.

For the CDR3, the DNA is TGCGCCAGCAGGTCCGGGACTAGCGGGATTTACGAGCAGTACTTC. Translated: CASRSGTSGIYEQYF. V gene TRBV10-2 combines with J gene TRBJ2-7; 13 bases fit TRBD2. CDR1 is WSHSY and CDR2 is SAAADI in the germline V gene. CDR3 length: 15 amino acids. J lost 4 bases, V lost 6 bases, and 6 bases had no gene match.

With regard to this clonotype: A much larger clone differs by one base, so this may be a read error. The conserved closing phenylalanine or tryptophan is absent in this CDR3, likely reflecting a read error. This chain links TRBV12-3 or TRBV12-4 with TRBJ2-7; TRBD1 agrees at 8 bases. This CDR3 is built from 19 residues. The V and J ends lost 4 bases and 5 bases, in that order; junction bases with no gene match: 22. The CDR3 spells CASSSWRAGGLSGNNEQYL. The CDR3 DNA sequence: TGTGCCAGCAGTTCGTGGAGGGCAGGGGGCCTATCCGGGAACAACGAGCAGTACCTC.

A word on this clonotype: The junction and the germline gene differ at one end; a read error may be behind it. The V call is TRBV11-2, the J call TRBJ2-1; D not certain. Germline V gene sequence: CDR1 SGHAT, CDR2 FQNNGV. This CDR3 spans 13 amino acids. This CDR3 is CPSSLDRLSVQFF. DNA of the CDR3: TGTCCCAGCAGCTTAGATCGACTCAGTGTGCAGTTCTTC.

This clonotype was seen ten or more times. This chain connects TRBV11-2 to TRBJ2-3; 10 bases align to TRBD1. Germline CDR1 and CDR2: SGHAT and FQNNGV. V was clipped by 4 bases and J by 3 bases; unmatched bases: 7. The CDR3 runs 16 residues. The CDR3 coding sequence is TGTGCCAGCAGCTCATCACGGACAGGGGGGACAGATACGCAGTATTTT. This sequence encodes CASSSSRTGGTDTQYF. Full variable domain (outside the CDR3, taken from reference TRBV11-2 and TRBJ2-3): EAGVAQSPRYKIIEKRQSVAFWCNPISGHATLYWYQQILGQGPKLLIQFQNNGVVDDSQLPKDRFSAERLKGVDSTLKIQPAKLEDSAVYLCASSSSRTGGTDTQYFGPGTRLTVL.

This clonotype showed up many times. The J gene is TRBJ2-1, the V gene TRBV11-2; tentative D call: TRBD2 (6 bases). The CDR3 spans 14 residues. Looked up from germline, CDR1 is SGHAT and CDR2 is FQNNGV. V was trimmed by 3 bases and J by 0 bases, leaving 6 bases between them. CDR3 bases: TGTGCCAGCAGCTTGACTAGCTCCTACAATGAGCAGTTCTTC. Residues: CASSLTSSYNEQFF. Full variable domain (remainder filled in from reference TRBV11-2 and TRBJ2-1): EAGVAQSPRYKIIEKRQSVAFWCNPISGHATLYWYQQILGQGPKLLIQFQNNGVVDDSQLPKDRFSAERLKGVDSTLKIQPAKLEDSAVYLCASSLTSSYNEQFFGPGTRLTVL.

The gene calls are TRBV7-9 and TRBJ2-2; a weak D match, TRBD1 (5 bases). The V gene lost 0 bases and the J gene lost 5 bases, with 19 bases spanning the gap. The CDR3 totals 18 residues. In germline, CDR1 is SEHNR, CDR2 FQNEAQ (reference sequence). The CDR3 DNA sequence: TGTGCCAGCAGCTTAGCCGGATTTTCAGGGTTGGGAACCGGGGAGCTGTTTTTT. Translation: CASSLAGFSGLGTGELFF. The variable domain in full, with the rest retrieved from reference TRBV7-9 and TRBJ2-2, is DTGVSQNPRHKITKRGQNVTFRCDPISEHNRLYWYRQTLGQGPEFLTYFQNEAQLEKSRLLSDRFSAERPKGSFSTLEIQRTEQGDSAMYLCASSLAGFSGLGTGELFFGEGSRLTVL.

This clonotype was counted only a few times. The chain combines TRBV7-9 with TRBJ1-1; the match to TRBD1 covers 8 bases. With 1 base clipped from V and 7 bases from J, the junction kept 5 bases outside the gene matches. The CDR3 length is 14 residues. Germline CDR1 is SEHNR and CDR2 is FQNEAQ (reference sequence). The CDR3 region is CASSLGTGSDEAFF. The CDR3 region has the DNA TGTGCCAGCAGCTTAGGGACAGGGAGCGATGAAGCTTTCTTT.

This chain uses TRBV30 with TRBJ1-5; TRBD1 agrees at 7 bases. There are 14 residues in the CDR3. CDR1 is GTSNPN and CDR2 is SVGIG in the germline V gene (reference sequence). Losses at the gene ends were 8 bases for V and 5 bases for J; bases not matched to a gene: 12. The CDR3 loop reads CAAEGGTEYQPQHF. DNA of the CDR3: TGTGCCGCCGAGGGCGGGACAGAATATCAGCCCCAGCATTTT.

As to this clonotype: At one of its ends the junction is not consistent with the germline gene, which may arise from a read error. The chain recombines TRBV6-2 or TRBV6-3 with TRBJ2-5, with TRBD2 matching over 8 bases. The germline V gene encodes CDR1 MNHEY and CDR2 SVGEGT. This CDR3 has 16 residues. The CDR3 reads CASEPSSGGLQEAQYF. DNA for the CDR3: TGTGCCAGCGAGCCTTCGTCGGGGGGGTTACAAGAGGCCCAGTACTTC.

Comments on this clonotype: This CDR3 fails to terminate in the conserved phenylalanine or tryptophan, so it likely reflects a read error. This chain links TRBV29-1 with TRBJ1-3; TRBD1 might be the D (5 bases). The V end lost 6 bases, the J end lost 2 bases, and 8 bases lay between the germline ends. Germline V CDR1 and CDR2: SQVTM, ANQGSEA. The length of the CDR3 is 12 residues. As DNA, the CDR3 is TGCAGCGTGGAGGGGACTGGAAACACCATATATTCT. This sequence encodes CSVEGTGNTIYS.

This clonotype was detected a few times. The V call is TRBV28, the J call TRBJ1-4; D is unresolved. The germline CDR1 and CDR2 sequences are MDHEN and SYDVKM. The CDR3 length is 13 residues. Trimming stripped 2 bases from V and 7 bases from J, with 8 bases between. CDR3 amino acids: CASSLVRFEKLFF. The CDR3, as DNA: TGTGCCAGCAGTTTAGTAAGGTTTGAAAAACTGTTTTTT.

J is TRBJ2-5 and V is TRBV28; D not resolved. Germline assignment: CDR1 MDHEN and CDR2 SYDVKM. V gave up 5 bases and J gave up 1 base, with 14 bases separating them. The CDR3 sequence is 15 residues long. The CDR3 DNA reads TGTGCCAGCAGTGCTACTCCACTGGGCCAAGAGACCCAGTACTTC. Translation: CASSATPLGQETQYF.

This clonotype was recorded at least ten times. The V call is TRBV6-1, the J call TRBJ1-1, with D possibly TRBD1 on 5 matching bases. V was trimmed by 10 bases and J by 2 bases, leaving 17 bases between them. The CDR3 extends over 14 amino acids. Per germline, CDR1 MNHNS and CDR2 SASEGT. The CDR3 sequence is CATRSGGVNTEAFF. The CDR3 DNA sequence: TGTGCCACAAGATCGGGGGGTGTAAACACTGAAGCTTTCTTT.

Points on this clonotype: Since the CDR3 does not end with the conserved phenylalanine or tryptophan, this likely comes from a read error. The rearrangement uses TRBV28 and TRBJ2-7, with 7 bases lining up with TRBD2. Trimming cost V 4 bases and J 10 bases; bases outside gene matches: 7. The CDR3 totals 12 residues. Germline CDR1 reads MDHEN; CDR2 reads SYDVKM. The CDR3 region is CASSSLAGVQYI. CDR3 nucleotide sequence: TGTGCCAGCAGTTCCCTGGCGGGAGTACAGTACATC.

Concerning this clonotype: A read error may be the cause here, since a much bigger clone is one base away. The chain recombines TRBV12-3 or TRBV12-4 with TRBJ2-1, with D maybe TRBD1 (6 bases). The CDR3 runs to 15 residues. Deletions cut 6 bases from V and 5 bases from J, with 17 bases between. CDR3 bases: TGTGCCAGCAGCCCCACCGGGACATATGACAATGAGCAGTTCTTC. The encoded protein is CASSPTGTYDNEQFF.

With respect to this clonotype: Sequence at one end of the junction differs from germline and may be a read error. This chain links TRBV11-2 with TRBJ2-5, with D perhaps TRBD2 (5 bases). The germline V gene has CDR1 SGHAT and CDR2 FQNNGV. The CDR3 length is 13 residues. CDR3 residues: CISSFSVGENQYF. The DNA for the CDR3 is TGTATCAGCAGCTTTAGCGTCGGAGAGAACCAGTACTTC.

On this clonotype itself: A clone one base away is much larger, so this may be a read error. The CDR3 sequence: CASRRSPGQGDQPQYF. The CDR3 DNA sequence: TGCGCCAGCAGACGAAGTCCGGGACAGGGTGATCAGCCCCAGTATTTT. The chain has TRBV4-1 and TRBJ1-5, with 9 nucleotides matching TRBD1. Gene TRBJ2-3 matches the end of the DNA better, so the J call may be wrong. This CDR3 has 16 residues. The germline CDR1 and CDR2 sequences are MGHRA and YSYEKL.

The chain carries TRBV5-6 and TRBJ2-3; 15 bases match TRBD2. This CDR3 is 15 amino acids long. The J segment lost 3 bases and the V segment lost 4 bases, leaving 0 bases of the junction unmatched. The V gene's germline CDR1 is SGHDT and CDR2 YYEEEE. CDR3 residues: CASSGTSGRTDTQYF. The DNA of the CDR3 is TGTGCCAGCAGCGGGACTAGCGGGAGGACAGATACGCAGTATTTT.

Written as DNA, the CDR3 is TGTGCCAGCAGTGCCTCCGGGTTGCAGTACTTC. This translates into CASSASGLQYF. V usage is TRBV6-6 and J usage is TRBJ2-7; no firm D call. The CDR3 totals 11 residues. The V and J ends lost 5 bases and 9 bases respectively, with 11 bases between them. The germline V gene has CDR1 MNHNY and CDR2 SVGAGI (reference sequence).

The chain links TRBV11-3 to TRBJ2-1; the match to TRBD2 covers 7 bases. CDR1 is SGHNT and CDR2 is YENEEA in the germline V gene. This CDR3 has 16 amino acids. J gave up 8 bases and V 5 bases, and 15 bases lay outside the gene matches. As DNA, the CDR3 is TGTGCCAGCAGCGCCCAACTAGCGCGAGCAGTCGATGAGCAGTTCTTC. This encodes CASSAQLARAVDEQFF.

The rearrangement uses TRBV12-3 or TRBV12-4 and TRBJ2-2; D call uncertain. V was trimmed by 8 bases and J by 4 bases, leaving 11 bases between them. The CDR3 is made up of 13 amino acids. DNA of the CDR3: TGTGCCAGCCTGCGGACCGGCACCGGGGAGCTGTTTTTT. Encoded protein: CASLRTGTGELFF.